The 30 T cell receptor beta chains presented below share a single source sample, sequenced in a study of CD8+CD57+ T cells in acquired aplastic anemia. Patients who underwent sequencing had shown CD8+CD57+ cell expansion by flow cytometry. TCR beta VDJ and CDR3 profiles were obtained from a genomic DNA template. TCRdb processed the reads anew with MiXCR; each CDR3 protein has one entry. The data hold 180,000 or so distinct CDR3 sequences, with about 45% observed a single time. Sequencing was carried out using sorted CD4+, CD8+, or CD8+CD57+ T cells (not recorded which) from PBMCs. The receptors were gathered from a human donor with aplastic anemia.

J is TRBJ2-2 and V is TRBV29-1; maybe TRBD1 (6 bases). Deletions cut 3 bases from V and 1 base from J, with 9 bases between. Germline V gene data show CDR1 as SQVTM and CDR2 as ANQGSEA. The CDR3 spans 14 residues. This CDR3 is CSVDQGLNTGELFF. CDR3 DNA: TGCAGCGTTGACCAGGGGCTGAACACCGGGGAGCTGTTTTTT.

The chain combines TRBV6-4 with TRBJ1-6, with D possibly TRBD1 on 6 matching bases. Per germline, CDR1 MRHNA and CDR2 SNTAGT. CDR3 length equals 15 residues. Trimming removed 6 bases at V and 8 bases at J, with 17 bases between. CDR3 in amino acids: CASSPTGGPDSPLHF. CDR3 sequence (DNA): TGTGCCAGCAGCCCAACCGGGGGGCCAGATTCACCCCTCCACTTT.

The V call is TRBV6-1, the J call TRBJ2-3; D gene uncertain. With 2 bases removed from V and 8 bases from J, the gap between germline ends came to 11 bases. The CDR3 spans 13 residues. From germline, CDR1 is MNHNS and CDR2 SASEGT. CDR3 region: CASSETLAVTQYF. As DNA, the CDR3 is TGTGCCAGCAGTGAAACGTTGGCGGTTACGCAGTATTTT.

This rearrangement joins TRBV14 to TRBJ1-2, with 9 bases fitting TRBD1. The CDR3 runs 14 residues. V gave up 1 base and J gave up 7 bases; unmatched junction bases: 4. CDR1 and CDR2 (germline): SGHDN, FVKESK. CDR3 protein: CASSQAGQGPGYTF. The CDR3 DNA is TGTGCCAGCAGCCAAGCGGGACAGGGACCTGGCTACACCTTC.

J is TRBJ1-6 and V is TRBV19; 8 bases map to TRBD1. This CDR3 is 13 amino acids long. V lost 8 bases, J lost 6 bases, and 3 bases stayed unmatched. Germline values: CDR1 LNHDA, CDR2 SQIVND (reference sequence). CDR3 nucleotides: TGTGCCAGTGGAGACAGGGGTAATTCACCCCTCCACTTT. Its protein is CASGDRGNSPLHF.

This clonotype was detected only a few times. This CDR3 is CATSRGTATDTQYF. The CDR3 nucleotides are TGTGCCACCAGCAGAGGGACCGCTACAGATACGCAGTATTTT. The V and J genes are TRBV15 and TRBJ2-3; D is unclear. Looked up from germline, CDR1 is LNHNV and CDR2 is YYDKDF (reference sequence). Between the trimmed V and J ends, which lost 1 base and 3 bases, there was a span of 8 bases. The CDR3 totals 14 residues.

In regard to this clonotype: This may arise from a read error, as a much more abundant clone is one base away. The chain couples TRBV4-3 to TRBJ1-4, with D unclear. The CDR3 runs to 15 residues. Germline CDR1 is LGHNA and CDR2 is YSLEER. V was cut by 1 base and J by 3 bases, with 9 bases left in between. The CDR3 here is CASSQGPGSNEKLFF. CDR3 coding DNA: TGCGCCAGCAGCCAAGGTCCGGGTTCTAATGAAAAACTGTTTTTT.

This clonotype was detected ten times or more. The CDR3 nucleotides read TGTGCCAGCAGTAGGCCACAGGGAGGGAACACAGATACGCAGTATTTT. Translated, it gives CASSRPQGGNTDTQYF. This chain joins TRBV27 and TRBJ2-3; maybe TRBD2 (7 bases). CDR3 size: 16 residues. The V gene lost 5 bases and the J gene lost 2 bases, with 17 bases spanning the gap. Germline V gives CDR1 MNHEY, CDR2 SMNVEV (reference sequence).

This clonotype was counted ten times or more. The genes are TRBV4-2 and TRBJ1-2; 12 positions agree with TRBD1. Germline CDR1 reads LGHNA; CDR2 reads YNFKEQ. This CDR3 spans 16 amino acids. The J segment lost 4 bases and the V segment lost 0 bases, leaving 3 bases of the junction unmatched. The CDR3 bases are TGTGCCAGCAGCCAAGACGGGACAGGGGGCAGCTATGGCTACACCTTC. Protein product: CASSQDGTGGSYGYTF.

The J gene is TRBJ2-7, the V gene TRBV7-4; the D call may be TRBD1 or TRBD2 (5 bases each). Germline CDR1 is SGHVT and CDR2 is SQSDAQ. Trimming stripped 5 bases from V and 4 bases from J, with 9 bases between. The CDR3 runs 12 residues. Here the CDR3 reads CASSQGRYEQYF. The CDR3 DNA sequence: TGTGCCAGCAGCCAGGGACGGTACGAGCAGTACTTC.

This clonotype was picked up many times. This CDR3 reads CSAAGARQETQYF. CDR3 nucleotides: TGCAGTGCTGCGGGGGCCCGACAAGAGACCCAGTACTTC. The chain is built from TRBV20-1 and TRBJ2-5, with TRBD2 as a possible D gene (7 bases). CDR3 length: 13 residues. The germline V gene has CDR1 DFQATT and CDR2 SNEGSKA (reference sequence). V lost 5 bases and J 2 bases, leaving 12 bases between the germline ends.

This clonotype has more than one count but fewer than ten. The V and J genes are TRBV2 and TRBJ2-7, with 7 bases matching TRBD2. The CDR3 runs to 13 residues. Per germline, CDR1 SNHLY and CDR2 FYNNEI. Germline trimming cut 7 bases from V and 2 bases from J; bases unmatched to any gene: 5. The CDR3 protein is CASKMGGTYEQYF. CDR3 in DNA: TGTGCCAGCAAGATGGGGGGGACCTACGAGCAGTACTTC.

V and J are TRBV15 and TRBJ2-2; possible D gene TRBD1, 6 bases. Germline CDR1 is LNHNV and CDR2 is YYDKDF (reference sequence). This CDR3 has 16 amino acids. Trimming pared 5 bases from V and 6 bases from J, leaving 19 bases between. The CDR3 here is CATSGAGQWGPGELFF. The DNA of the CDR3 is TGTGCCACCAGCGGCGCAGGACAGTGGGGACCCGGGGAGCTGTTTTTT.

This clonotype has ten or more counts. The gene calls are TRBV7-3 and TRBJ1-1, with D possibly TRBD1 on 5 matching bases. CDR3 length: 14 amino acids. V dropped 5 bases and J dropped 0 bases, with 10 bases sitting between them. CDR1 is SGHTA and CDR2 is FQGTGA in the germline V gene. CDR3 DNA sequence: TGTGCCAGCAGCGGGGGGTCCATGAACACTGAAGCTTTCTTT. This encodes CASSGGSMNTEAFF.

This clonotype was seen only a few times. CDR3 residues: CSARRTGPRYYEQYF. The CDR3 DNA reads TGCAGTGCTCGGAGGACAGGGCCGAGGTACTACGAGCAGTACTTC. The rearrangement uses TRBV20-1 and TRBJ2-7; 8 bases agree with TRBD1. Looked up from germline, CDR1 is DFQATT and CDR2 is SNEGSKA (reference sequence). The CDR3 has 15 amino acids. V lost 5 bases and J lost 3; bases outside the gene matches: 12.

This chain joins TRBV12-3 or TRBV12-4 and TRBJ2-3; D is undetermined. The length of the CDR3 is 13 residues. V was clipped by 4 bases and J by 2 bases, with 7 bases between them. CDR3 protein: CASSSRYTDTQYF. The CDR3 DNA follows: TGTGCCAGCAGTTCCCGATACACAGATACGCAGTATTTT.

This clonotype was found a few times. The chain carries TRBV4-1 and TRBJ1-5, with 8 bases lining up with TRBD1. Trimming removed 4 bases from V and 0 bases from J; junction bases left unmatched: 11. Germline loops: CDR1 MGHRA, CDR2 YSYEKL. This CDR3 has 18 amino acids. CDR3 DNA: TGCGCCAGCAGCCCCGGGACAGGCCGATACAATAGCAATCAGCCCCAGCATTTT. Amino acid sequence: CASSPGTGRYNSNQPQHF.

This clonotype was picked up many times. The V and J genes are TRBV7-8 and TRBJ2-7; D perhaps matches TRBD2 (6 bases). This CDR3 region has 14 residues. In germline, CDR1 is SGHVS, CDR2 FQNEAQ. V was trimmed by 5 bases and J by 4 bases, leaving 15 bases between them. For the CDR3, the DNA is TGTGCCAGCAGCCTAATAGGGACTGAGTACGAGCAGTACTTC. It specifies CASSLIGTEYEQYF.

The chain joins TRBV7-9 to TRBJ2-7; 8 nucleotides agree with TRBD1. After removal of 8 bases from V and 5 bases from J, the junction contained 5 bases not matched to a gene. CDR3 size: 12 residues. Germline V CDR1 and CDR2: SEHNR, FQNEAQ (reference sequence). The CDR3 coding sequence is TGTGCCAGCGGGCAGGGGGCTCACGAGCAGTACTTC. It encodes CASGQGAHEQYF. Using reference TRBV7-9 and TRBJ2-7 for the parts outside the CDR3, the full variable domain is DTGVSQNPRHKITKRGQNVTFRCDPISEHNRLYWYRQTLGQGPEFLTYFQNEAQLEKSRLLSDRFSAERPKGSFSTLEIQRTEQGDSAMYLCASGQGAHEQYFGPGTRLTVT.

This clonotype was recorded once. The chain has TRBV10-2 and TRBJ1-5; no firm D call. V was shortened by 0 bases and J by 4 bases, with 4 bases between the two germline ends. The germline gives CDR1 WSHSY, CDR2 SAAADI. This CDR3 has 13 residues. CDR3 DNA sequence: TGCGCCAGCAGTGAGTCGCCGAATCAGCCCCAGCATTTT. It codes for CASSESPNQPQHF.

This chain uses TRBV28 with TRBJ1-4, with 7 bases matching TRBD1. The CDR3 loop spans 15 amino acids. Germline V gives CDR1 MDHEN, CDR2 SYDVKM. J gave up 3 bases and V 5 bases, and 6 bases lay outside the gene matches. CDR3 residues: CASSESTGANEKLFF. CDR3 in DNA: TGTGCCAGCAGTGAATCTACAGGGGCTAATGAAAAACTGTTTTTT.

V gene TRBV7-3 combines with J gene TRBJ2-3; TRBD2 might be the D (5 bases). This CDR3 is 15 amino acids long. Germline loops: CDR1 SGHTA, CDR2 FQGTGA. V was clipped by 5 bases and J by 1 base, with 13 bases between them. DNA for the CDR3: TGTGCCAGCAGCCAGCGGTCCGCACGCACAGATACGCAGTATTTT. Translating it yields CASSQRSARTDTQYF.

Many counts were recorded for this clonotype. The V gene is TRBV13, the J gene TRBJ2-7; D uncertain. V was cut by 4 bases and J by 1 base, with 14 bases left in between. The CDR3 is 15 amino acids. CDR1 is PRHDT and CDR2 is FYEKMQ in the germline V gene (reference sequence). The chain's CDR3 is CASSSRSLRSYEQYF. For the CDR3, the DNA is TGTGCCAGCAGCTCTAGATCGCTGAGGTCCTACGAGCAGTACTTC.

The rearrangement uses TRBV10-3 and TRBJ2-1; 8 bases map to TRBD2. Looked up from germline, CDR1 is ENHRY and CDR2 is SYGVKD. The CDR3 runs to 18 residues. Trimming cost V 4 bases and J 6 bases; bases outside gene matches: 17. The CDR3 here is CAISGSQGLAGMVNEQFF. CDR3 sequence (DNA): TGTGCCATCAGTGGATCCCAAGGGCTAGCGGGTATGGTCAATGAGCAGTTCTTC.

The rearrangement uses TRBV2 and TRBJ1-2, with TRBD1 as a possible D gene (5 bases). Trimming stripped 8 bases from V and 4 bases from J, with 14 bases between. The CDR3 contains 13 residues. Germline V gene data show CDR1 as SNHLY and CDR2 as FYNNEI. The CDR3: CASLNRHLYGYTF. In DNA, the CDR3 is TGTGCCAGCTTGAACAGGCACCTCTATGGCTACACCTTC.

This sequence joins TRBV5-1 and TRBJ2-5; a possible D gene is TRBD1 (5 bases). Per germline, CDR1 SGHRS and CDR2 YFSETQ. The CDR3 totals 18 residues. Trimming took off 0 bases at V and 5 bases at J, with 23 bases between the two ends. DNA of the CDR3: TGCGCCAGCAGCTTGGCACTCCCACGCAGGACAAGAATGGAGACCCAGTACTTC. Residues: CASSLALPRRTRMETQYF.

The chain uses TRBV7-2 and TRBJ2-5; no reliable D call. Per the germline V gene, CDR1 is SGHTA and CDR2 is FQGNSA. CDR3 size: 13 residues. Trimming took off 5 bases at V and 6 bases at J, with 13 bases between the two ends. The CDR3: CASSEPLLKTQYF. DNA of the CDR3: TGTGCCAGCAGCGAACCACTCCTGAAGACCCAGTACTTC.

The V gene is TRBV24-1, the J gene TRBJ2-3, with 11 positions matching TRBD1. Per germline, CDR1 KGHDR and CDR2 SFDVKD. The CDR3 contains 16 residues. The V segment lost 6 bases and the J segment 4 bases; nucleotides outside the gene matches: 8. CDR3 region: CATSPGQGGPADTQYF. The CDR3 DNA follows: TGTGCCACCAGTCCGGGACAGGGGGGGCCGGCAGATACGCAGTATTTT.

This clonotype was seen at least ten times. The J gene is TRBJ2-7, the V gene TRBV7-8; the match to TRBD1 covers 9 bases. Germline CDR1 reads SGHVS; CDR2 reads FQNEAQ. This CDR3 contains 14 residues. V lost 4 bases, J lost 7 bases, and 8 bases stayed unmatched. The CDR3 coding sequence is TGTGCCAGCAGCTACCCGGGACAGGGCTGGGAGCAGTACTTC. Translated, it gives CASSYPGQGWEQYF.

Many counts were recorded for this clonotype. The chain links TRBV11-1 to TRBJ2-2; D is unresolved. CDR1 is SGHAT and CDR2 is FQDESV in the germline V gene (reference sequence). The germline V and J ends were trimmed by 2 bases and 3 bases, with 10 bases remaining between them. The CDR3 covers 15 residues. The CDR3: CASSLSATDTGELFF. CDR3 bases: TGTGCCAGCAGCTTAAGCGCGACTGACACCGGGGAGCTGTTTTTT.